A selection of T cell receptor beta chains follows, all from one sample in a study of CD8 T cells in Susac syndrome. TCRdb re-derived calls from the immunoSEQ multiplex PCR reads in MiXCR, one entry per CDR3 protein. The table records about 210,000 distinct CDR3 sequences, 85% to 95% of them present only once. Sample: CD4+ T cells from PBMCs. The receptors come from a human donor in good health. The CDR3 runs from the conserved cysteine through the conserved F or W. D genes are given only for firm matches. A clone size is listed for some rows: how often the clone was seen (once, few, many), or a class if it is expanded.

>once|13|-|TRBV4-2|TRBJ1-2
TGTGCCAGCAGCCAAGGGGAAGGAGGAGGCTACACCTTC
CASSQGEGGGYTF
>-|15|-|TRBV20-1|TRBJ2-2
TGCAGTGCCACGACCAGCGGGTCTTACACCGGGGAGCTGTTTTTT
CSATTSGSYTGELFF
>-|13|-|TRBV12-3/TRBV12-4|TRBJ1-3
TGTGCCAGCAGCAGACTGATGGGAAACACCATATATTTT
CASSRLMGNTIYF
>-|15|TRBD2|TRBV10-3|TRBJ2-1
TGTGCCATCAGCCCCCGCGGGGGAACATACAATGAGCAGTTCTTC
CAISPRGGTYNEQFF
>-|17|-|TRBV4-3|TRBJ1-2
TGCGCCAGCAGCCAAGAGAGTACAGGGAAGTTTGGCTATGGCTACACCTTC
CASSQESTGKFGYGYTF
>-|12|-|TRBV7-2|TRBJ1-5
TGTGCCAGCAGTTTGGTGGGGGGGCCCCAGCATTTT
CASSLVGGPQHF
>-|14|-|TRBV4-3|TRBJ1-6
TGCGCCAGCAGCCAAGATCGGAGAAGTTCACCCCTCCACTTT
CASSQDRRSSPLHF
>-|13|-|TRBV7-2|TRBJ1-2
TGTGCCAGCAGCACCCGGGACACCTATGGCTACACCTTC
CASSTRDTYGYTF
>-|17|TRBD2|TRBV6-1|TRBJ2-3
TGTGCCAGCAGCGCCCAAAGGACTAGCGGGGGCACAGATACGCAGTATTTT
CASSAQRTSGGTDTQYF
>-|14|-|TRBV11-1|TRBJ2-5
TGTGCCAGCAGCCAGGGAGTTGGGGGAGAGACCCAGTACTTC
CASSQGVGGETQYF
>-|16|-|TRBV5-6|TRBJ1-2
TGTGCCAGCAGCTTGGGGCAGCTAATCTTGCGCTATGGCTACACCTTC
CASSLGQLILRYGYTF
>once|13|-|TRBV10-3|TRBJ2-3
TGTGCCATCAGTACAGGGTTCACAGATACGCAGTATTTT
CAISTGFTDTQYF
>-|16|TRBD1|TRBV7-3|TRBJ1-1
TGTGCCAGCAGCTTAACGTCCCGCAGGGGGGCCGGTGAAGCTTTCTTT
CASSLTSRRGAGEAFF
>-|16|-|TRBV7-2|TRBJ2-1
TGTGCCAGCAGCTTAGAAGGGCCCTTTATTTCCCATGAGCAGTTCTTC
CASSLEGPFISHEQFF
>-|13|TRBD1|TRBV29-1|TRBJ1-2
TGCAGCGTCTCAACAGGGGGCTGGGCTGGCTACACCTTC
CSVSTGGWAGYTF
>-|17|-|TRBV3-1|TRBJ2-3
TGTGCCAGCAGCCAAGGACCGGGGGGCAAGGGAACAGATACGCAGTATTTT
CASSQGPGGKGTDTQYF
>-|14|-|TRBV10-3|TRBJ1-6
TGTGCCATACGATCCGGGACGGAGGATTCACCCCTCCACTTT
CAIRSGTEDSPLHF
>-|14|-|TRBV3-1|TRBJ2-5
TGTGCCAGCAGCCAAGTCGTTTACCAAGAGACCCAGTACTTC
CASSQVVYQETQYF
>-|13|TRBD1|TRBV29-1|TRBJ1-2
TGCAGCGTTGTTATCAGGGGGATGGCTGGCTACACCTTC
CSVVIRGMAGYTF
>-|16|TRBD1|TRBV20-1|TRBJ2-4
TGCAGTGCTAATCCGGGACAGGGAATTTCCAAAAACATTCAGTACTTC
CSANPGQGISKNIQYF
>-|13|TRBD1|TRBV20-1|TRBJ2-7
TGCAGTGCTAGATGGACAGGGGCCTACGAGCAGTACTTC
CSARWTGAYEQYF
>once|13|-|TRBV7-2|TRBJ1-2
TGTGCCAGCAGCGAAGGACACCTCTATGGCTACACCTTC
CASSEGHLYGYTF
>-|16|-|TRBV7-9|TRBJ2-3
TGTGCCAGCAGCCTCGTTGGTGGGGGGGGCGGAGATACGCAGTATTTT
CASSLVGGGGGDTQYF
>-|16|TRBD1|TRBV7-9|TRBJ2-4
TGTGCCAGCAGCTCAGGACAGGGGGGATCGAAAAACATTCAGTACTTC
CASSSGQGGSKNIQYF
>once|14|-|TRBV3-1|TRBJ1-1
TGTGCCAGCAGCCAAGACCCCCAGGAGTCCTTGGCTTTCTTT
CASSQDPQESLAFF
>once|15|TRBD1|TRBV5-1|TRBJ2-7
TGCGCCAGCAGCTTGGCCAGGACAGGGCCATACGAGCAGTACTTC
CASSLARTGPYEQYF
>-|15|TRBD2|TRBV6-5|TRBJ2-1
TGTGCCAGCAGGGACACTAGCGGGGGGGCCTATGAGCAGTTCTTC
CASRDTSGGAYEQFF
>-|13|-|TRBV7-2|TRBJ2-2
TGTGCCAGCAGCCCGCCCGCATCGGGGGAGCTGTTTTTT
CASSPPASGELFF
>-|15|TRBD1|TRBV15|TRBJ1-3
TGTGCCACCAGCAGAGAAGGGGGCACTGGAAACACCATATATTTT
CATSREGGTGNTIYF
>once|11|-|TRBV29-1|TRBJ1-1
TGCAGCGTTGAATGGGTGACTGAAGCTTTCTTT
CSVEWVTEAFF
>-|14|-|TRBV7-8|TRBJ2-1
TGTGCCAGCAGCTTAGCCCGGCAAGTGGGTGAGCAGTTCTTC
CASSLARQVGEQFF
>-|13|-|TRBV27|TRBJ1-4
TGTGCCAGCTCGCCTCAGAGAGGGAAAAAACTGTTTTTT
CASSPQRGKKLFF
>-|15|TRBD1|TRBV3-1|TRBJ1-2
TGTGCCAGCAGCTTTGGGACAGGCCCCTCTTATGGCTACACCTTC
CASSFGTGPSYGYTF
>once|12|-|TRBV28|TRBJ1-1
TGTGCCAGCAGTTCCCCTTTCACCCGAGCTTTCTTT
CASSSPFTRAFF
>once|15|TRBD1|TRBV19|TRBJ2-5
TGTGCCAGTAGTTCAGGAGGACAGGGGAGGGAGACCCAGTACTTC
CASSSGGQGRETQYF